Below, 3 T cell receptor beta chains from the same sample are listed, as sequenced in a study of blood T cell repertoires in COVID-19. TCRdb's table, derived via immunoSEQ multiplex PCR, lists solely in-frame clones and lacks some. The sample has 76,000 or so clones; roughly 90% are singletons. The sample taken for sequencing was peripheral blood. All receptors come from a man older than 75 in a cohort sampled during active COVID-19.

This clone was seen a handful of times. This chain joins TRBV5-1 and TRBJ1-5; D not certain. Trimming shortened V by 0 bases and J by 5 bases, and 9 bases separated the two germline ends. The length of the CDR3 is 14 residues. CDR1 is SGHRS, CDR2 YFSETQ, per germline. CDR3 in DNA: TGCGCCAGCAGCTTGGACGGCGGGCATCAGCCCCAGCATTTT. Encoded protein: CASSLDGGHQPQHF.

This clone occurred once. This CDR3 is CASSQDMPGVYNEQFF. The CDR3 coding sequence is TGTGCCAGCAGCCAAGACATGCCGGGGGTATACAATGAGCAGTTCTTC. This chain links TRBV3-1 (or the pseudogene TRBV3-2) with TRBJ2-1; perhaps TRBD2 as D (6 bases). Germline lookup yields CDR1 LGHDT and CDR2 YNNKEL (reference sequence). The CDR3 totals 16 residues. Trimming removed 0 bases at V and 4 bases at J, with 13 bases between.

The V and J genes are TRBV28 and TRBJ2-3, with TRBD1 as a possible D gene (5 bases). This CDR3 comprises 13 residues. Trimming stripped 5 bases from V and 5 bases from J, with 11 bases between. The germline gives CDR1 MDHEN, CDR2 SYDVKM. CDR3 region: CASSTRQQDTQYF. The CDR3 DNA is TGTGCCAGCAGTACCCGACAGCAAGATACGCAGTATTTT.